The table lists the clone carrying this T cell receptor (beta chain) with many counts. It was by 5'RACE with 10-nucleotide random UMIs that the cDNA was made. TCRdb recomputed calls from the 5' RACE reads with MiXCR, one row per CDR3 protein. The sample has roughly 17,000 distinct CDR3 sequences; approximately 10% are singletons. Libraries from sorted cells used 1 million T cells (CD4+ or CD8+). The CDR3 covers 15 residues. The V and J ends lost 2 bases and 5 bases respectively, with 13 bases between them. Per the germline V gene, CDR1 is SGHTA and CDR2 is FQGNSA. The data are from a study of neurological immune-mediated disorders.

The receptor's source is a middle-aged man in good health. Material: CD8+ T cells from blood. The genes are TRBV7-2 and TRBJ2-1, with D possibly TRBD2 on 6 matching bases. The CDR3 sequence: CASSLYPLANNEQFF. The CDR3, as DNA: TGTGCCAGCAGCTTATATCCCCTAGCGAACAATGAGCAGTTCTTC.